The 23 T cell receptor beta chains given below trace back to one sample, sequenced in a study of human T cells and chemical hapten exposure. Unfractionated whole blood was the source from which total RNA was extracted. A single record per CDR3 protein comes from TCRdb applying MiXCR to the 5' RACE reads. The data contain about 81,000 distinct CDR3 sequences, approximately 8% of them singletons. The receptors were gathered from a male donor in good health.

In this sample, this clonotype turned up a few times. The CDR3 region is CASSQDSTGYNQPQHF. CDR3 nucleotide sequence: TGCGCCAGCAGCCAAGATTCGACCGGCTACAATCAGCCCCAGCATTTT. The V call is TRBV4-1, the J call TRBJ1-5; no clear D gene. Germline V gene lookup returns CDR1 MGHRA and CDR2 YSYEKL. Trimming stripped 0 bases from V and 3 bases from J, with 12 bases between. The CDR3 runs 16 residues.

The genes are TRBV3-1 and TRBJ2-3, with TRBD2 matching 11 bases. Germline assignment: CDR1 LGHDT and CDR2 YNNKEL (reference sequence). J lost 6 bases, V lost 3 bases, and 11 bases had no gene match. The CDR3 sequence is 17 residues long. The CDR3 protein is CASSHPSGGLERDTQYF. The CDR3 nucleotides read TGTGCCAGCAGCCACCCTAGCGGGGGGTTGGAGCGGGATACGCAGTATTTT.

This clonotype was observed at least ten times. This rearrangement joins TRBV10-3 to TRBJ2-7; TRBD2 agrees at 10 bases. The germline gives CDR1 ENHRY, CDR2 SYGVKD. V was clipped by 3 bases and J by 2 bases; unmatched bases: 10. The CDR3 is 17 amino acids. In DNA form, the CDR3 reads TGTGCCATCAGTGATTTACTAGCGGGAACAAGACCCTACGAGCAGTACTTC. Its translation: CAISDLLAGTRPYEQYF.

There are a few counts of this clonotype. V usage is TRBV7-9 and J usage is TRBJ1-2; 8 bases are a match to TRBD1. Germline V gene sequence: CDR1 SEHNR, CDR2 FQNEAQ (reference sequence). The length of the CDR3 is 14 residues. V gave up 1 base and J gave up 7 bases; unmatched junction bases: 5. The CDR3 loop is CASSLGTGMSGYTF. The CDR3 nucleotides are TGTGCCAGCAGCTTAGGGACAGGGATGTCTGGCTACACCTTC.

This chain connects TRBV20-1 to TRBJ1-5, with D possibly matching TRBD1 (6 bases). Germline V gene sequence: CDR1 DFQATT, CDR2 SNEGSKA (reference sequence). V lost 5 bases and J lost 1, with 12 bases in between. The CDR3 spans 14 residues. In DNA form, the CDR3 reads TGCAGTGCTGCGACAGGTCGGAGCAATCAGCCCCAGCATTTT. Residues: CSAATGRSNQPQHF.

The rearrangement joins TRBV29-1 to TRBJ2-1, with a possible D match to TRBD1 (5 bases). From germline, CDR1 is SQVTM and CDR2 ANQGSEA. The V gene lost 6 bases and the J gene lost 2 bases, with 8 bases spanning the gap. This CDR3 is built from 12 residues. The CDR3 here is CSVRTPYNEQFF. DNA for the CDR3: TGCAGCGTCCGGACACCCTACAATGAGCAGTTCTTC.

This clonotype was counted many times. The gene calls are TRBV20-1 and TRBJ1-3, with 8 bases lining up with TRBD1. The length of the CDR3 is 14 residues. CDR1 and CDR2 (germline): DFQATT, SNEGSKA (reference sequence). The ends lost 5 bases at V and 0 bases at J; junction bases unmatched: 3. This chain's CDR3 is CSAEGQGSGNTIYF. CDR3 nucleotides: TGCAGTGCTGAAGGACAGGGCTCTGGAAACACCATATATTTT.

In its sample, this clonotype was seen a few times. An end of the junction does not agree with germline; a read error may underlie this. This chain links TRBV3-1 with TRBJ2-2; 9 nucleotides align to TRBD1. This CDR3 contains 16 residues. The germline gives CDR1 LGHDT, CDR2 YNNKEL (reference sequence). CDR3 DNA: TGTGCCAGCAGCCAAGACGGGACAGGGAACCCCGGGGAGCTGTTTTTT. Encoded protein: CASSQDGTGNPGELFF.

This sequence joins TRBV12-3 or TRBV12-4 and TRBJ1-1; D gene unclear. Trimming took off 10 bases at V and 8 bases at J, with 11 bases between the two ends. The CDR3 extends over 10 amino acids. The CDR3 DNA is TGTGCCACCAAGAGCCCGGAAGCTTTCTTT. This translates into CATKSPEAFF.

The chain combines TRBV12-5 with TRBJ1-1; D not resolved. This CDR3 comprises 15 residues. Trimming left V 0 bases short and J 2 bases short, with 10 bases between. From germline, CDR1 is LGHNT and CDR2 FRNRAP. As DNA, the CDR3 is TGTGCTAGTGGTTTGGTAGGTAAGGGTAACACTGAAGCTTTCTTT. Protein product: CASGLVGKGNTEAFF.

This clonotype was counted between two and nine times. CDR3 DNA sequence: TGCGCCAGCAGGGACAACACCGGGGAGCTGTTTTTT. This sequence encodes CASRDNTGELFF. J is TRBJ2-2 and V is TRBV10-1; the D is unclear. There are 12 residues in the CDR3. V was pared by 6 bases and J by 2 bases, with 4 bases between. Germline-derived CDR1 and CDR2 are WNHNN and SYGVQD (reference sequence).

Only a few counts were recorded for this clonotype. This sequence joins TRBV7-8 and TRBJ2-7; perhaps TRBD1 as D (6 bases). This CDR3 is built from 15 residues. V lost 2 bases to trimming and J lost 3 bases, with 14 bases between them. Germline-derived CDR1 and CDR2 are SGHVS and FQNEAQ. This chain's CDR3 is CASSLSRQEFYEQYF. The CDR3 coding sequence is TGTGCCAGCAGCTTAAGTCGACAGGAATTCTACGAGCAGTACTTC.

This clonotype was picked up one time. Just one base apart from a much larger clone, this may be a read error. This chain connects TRBV7-9 to TRBJ2-2; 8 positions match TRBD1. The length of the CDR3 is 15 residues. CDR1 and CDR2 from the germline V gene are SEHNR and FQNEAQ (reference sequence). CDR3 coding DNA: TGTGTCAGCAGTCCAGGGGGCGCCTACACCGGGGAGCTGTTTTTT. Encoded protein: CVSSPGGAYTGELFF.

This clonotype has more than one count but fewer than ten. The chain is built from TRBV4-3 and TRBJ2-3; D is ambiguous. The V and J ends lost 0 bases and 1 base respectively, with 8 bases between them. Germline V gene lookup returns CDR1 LGHNA and CDR2 YSLEER. CDR3 length: 15 amino acids. CDR3 region: CASSQDVQRTDTQYF. In DNA form, the CDR3 reads TGCGCCAGCAGCCAAGATGTGCAGCGCACAGATACGCAGTATTTT.

In its sample, this clonotype was seen a few times. The rearrangement links TRBV12-3 or TRBV12-4 to TRBJ2-3, with D maybe TRBD1 (5 bases). Trimming took off 6 bases at V and 2 bases at J, with 9 bases between the two ends. The CDR3 is 13 residues long. The CDR3 loop is CASSPGFTDTQYF. As DNA, the CDR3 is TGTGCCAGCAGCCCAGGGTTCACAGATACGCAGTATTTT.

This clonotype was counted only a few times. The chain recombines TRBV6-2 or TRBV6-3 with TRBJ2-3; TRBD2 might be the D (6 bases). The V and J ends lost 3 bases and 0 bases respectively, with 16 bases between them. This CDR3 has 17 residues. Germline CDR1 MNHEY, CDR2 SVGEGT. CDR3 DNA sequence: TGTGCCAGCAGTTATCACGTCGCAGGGACTAGCACAGATACGCAGTATTTT. This translates into CASSYHVAGTSTDTQYF.

This clonotype was counted a few times. This sequence joins TRBV6-5 and TRBJ1-2; unclear D gene. The V gene's germline CDR1 is MNHEY and CDR2 SVGAGI. The CDR3 consists of 14 residues. V was trimmed by 5 bases and J by 2 bases, leaving 12 bases between them. CDR3 in amino acids: CASSPRGGNYGYTF. Here the CDR3 DNA reads TGTGCCAGCAGTCCGCGCGGAGGGAACTATGGCTACACCTTC.

This clonotype appeared a few times. The chain uses TRBV10-2 and TRBJ1-1; D gene uncertain. Per germline, CDR1 WSHSY and CDR2 SAAADI. This CDR3 is built from 12 residues. Trimming removed 2 bases from V and 3 bases from J, with 4 bases in between. The DNA for the CDR3 is TGCGCCAGCAGTGAGGGGTACACTGAAGCTTTCTTT. Translation: CASSEGYTEAFF.

The chain has TRBV7-9 and TRBJ1-6; D not resolved. Trimming pared 3 bases from V and 9 bases from J, leaving 6 bases between. Looked up from germline, CDR1 is SEHNR and CDR2 is FQNEAQ (reference sequence). The CDR3 loop spans 12 amino acids. Here the CDR3 reads CASSLESSPLHF. CDR3 in DNA: TGTGCCAGCAGCTTGGAGAGTTCACCCCTCCACTTT.

This clonotype has just a few counts. This rearrangement joins TRBV14 to TRBJ2-1, with D tentatively TRBD2 (6 bases). The germline CDR1 and CDR2 sequences are SGHDN and FVKESK. This CDR3 has 16 amino acids. V shed 2 bases and J shed 4 bases, with 15 bases lying between them. The CDR3 DNA sequence: TGTGCCAGCAGCCAAAACCGGGACTCAGGGTACAATGAGCAGTTCTTC. It codes for CASSQNRDSGYNEQFF. The whole variable domain, remainder taken from reference TRBV14 and TRBJ2-1, is EAGVTQFPSHSVIEKGQTVTLRCDPISGHDNLYWYRRVMGKEIKFLLHFVKESKQDESGMPNNRFLAERTGGTYSTLKVQPAELEDSGVYFCASSQNRDSGYNEQFFGPGTRLTVL.

As to this clonotype: The junction and the germline gene differ at one end; a read error may be behind it. The CDR3 region has the DNA TGTGCCAGTAGTATAGGGAGACTAGCTTCCTTC. Amino acids: CASSIGRLASF. V gene TRBV19 combines with J gene TRBJ2-4; 7 bases agree with TRBD2. Germline V lookup: CDR1 LNHDA, CDR2 SQIVND (reference sequence). The CDR3 has 11 residues.

The chain carries TRBV4-2 and TRBJ2-3, with TRBD2 identical over 9 bases. The germline CDR1 and CDR2 sequences are LGHNA and YNFKEQ. After removal of 4 bases from V and 4 bases from J, the junction contained 12 bases not matched to a gene. CDR3 length: 17 residues. The CDR3 reads CASSRPGGGGAADTQYF. CDR3 DNA: TGTGCCAGCAGCCGGCCCGGGGGCGGGGGGGCAGCAGATACGCAGTATTTT.

The chain carries TRBV7-8 and TRBJ1-2; D may be TRBD1 (6 bases). Germline V lookup: CDR1 SGHVS, CDR2 FQNEAQ. The CDR3 is 13 amino acids. V was shortened by 5 bases and J by 4 bases, with 11 bases between the two germline ends. CDR3 residues: CASSADSLYGYTF. The CDR3, as DNA: TGTGCCAGCAGCGCGGACAGCCTCTATGGCTACACCTTC.